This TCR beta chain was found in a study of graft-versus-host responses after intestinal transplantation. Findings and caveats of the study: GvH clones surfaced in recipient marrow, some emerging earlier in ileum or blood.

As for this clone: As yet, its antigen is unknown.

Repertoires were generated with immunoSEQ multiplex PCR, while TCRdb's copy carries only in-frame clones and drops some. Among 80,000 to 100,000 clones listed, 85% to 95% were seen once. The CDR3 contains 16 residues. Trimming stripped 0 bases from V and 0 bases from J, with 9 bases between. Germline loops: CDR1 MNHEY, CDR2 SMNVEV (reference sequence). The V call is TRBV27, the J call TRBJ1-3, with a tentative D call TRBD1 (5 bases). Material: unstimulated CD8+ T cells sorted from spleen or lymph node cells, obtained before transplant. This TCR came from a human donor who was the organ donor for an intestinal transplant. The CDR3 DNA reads TGTGCCAGCAGTTTATCGGGGGGGGGCTCTGGAAACACCATATATTTT. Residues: CASSLSGGGSGNTIYF.